This TCR beta chain was sequenced during a study of blood T cell repertoires in COVID-19. For the study at large: There were acute and convalescent COVID-19 samples, and they came from the United States, Italy and Spain. PBMCs, B-cell-depleted T cells, or T cells were the source of the cDNA or gDNA that made up the material.

This CDR3 has 17 amino acids. Trimming cost V 0 bases and J 3 bases; bases outside gene matches: 12. In the original processing: Amplification with reference gene primers provided the estimates of nucleated cell counts. TCRdb's copy holds only in-frame clones and misses some; the assay was immunoSEQ multiplex PCR. V, J and clone size were drawn from that table, and D and trimming were deduced from the DNA. The sample yields over 65,000 clones, approximately 90% seen once. This receptor was taken from a man aged 50-59 years with active COVID-19. This chain joins TRBV5-3 and TRBJ2-7, with 7 bases fitting TRBD2. TRBV5-3 is sorted into the ORF group, with uncertain function. The sequencing input was peripheral blood. CDR3 sequence: CARSLAFLPSGLYEQYF. The CDR3 DNA reads TGTGCCAGAAGCTTGGCCTTTTTGCCTAGCGGACTCTACGAGCAGTACTTC.